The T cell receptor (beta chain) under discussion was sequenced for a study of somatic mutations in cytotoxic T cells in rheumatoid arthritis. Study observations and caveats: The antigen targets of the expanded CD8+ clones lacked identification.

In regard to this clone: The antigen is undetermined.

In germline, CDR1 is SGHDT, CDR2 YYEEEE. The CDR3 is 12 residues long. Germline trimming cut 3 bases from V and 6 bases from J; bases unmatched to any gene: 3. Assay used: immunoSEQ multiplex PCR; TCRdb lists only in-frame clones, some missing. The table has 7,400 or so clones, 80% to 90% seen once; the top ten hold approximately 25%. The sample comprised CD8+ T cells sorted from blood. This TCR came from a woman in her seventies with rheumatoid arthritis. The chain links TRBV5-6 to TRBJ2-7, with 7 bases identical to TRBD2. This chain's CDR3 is CASSWGGGEQYF. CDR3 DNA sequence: TGTGCCAGCAGCTGGGGGGGTGGCGAGCAGTACTTC.